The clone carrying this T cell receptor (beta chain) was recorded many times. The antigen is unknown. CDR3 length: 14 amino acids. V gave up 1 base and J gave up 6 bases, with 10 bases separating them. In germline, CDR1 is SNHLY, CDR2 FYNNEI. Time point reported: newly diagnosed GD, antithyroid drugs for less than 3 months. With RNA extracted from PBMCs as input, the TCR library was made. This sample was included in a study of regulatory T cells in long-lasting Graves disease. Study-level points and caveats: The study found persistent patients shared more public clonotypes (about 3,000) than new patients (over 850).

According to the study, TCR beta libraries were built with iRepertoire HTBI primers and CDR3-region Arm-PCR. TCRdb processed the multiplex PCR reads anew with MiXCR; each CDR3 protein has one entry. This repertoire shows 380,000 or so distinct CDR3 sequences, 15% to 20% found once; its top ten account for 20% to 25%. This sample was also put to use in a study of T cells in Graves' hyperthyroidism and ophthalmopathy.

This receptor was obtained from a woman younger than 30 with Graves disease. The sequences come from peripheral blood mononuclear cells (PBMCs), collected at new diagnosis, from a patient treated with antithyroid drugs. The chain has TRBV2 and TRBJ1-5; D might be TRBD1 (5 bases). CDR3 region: CASSEGGAGQPQHF. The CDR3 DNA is TGTGCCAGCAGTGAAGGAGGGGCGGGTCAGCCCCAGCATTTT.